This TCR beta chain was observed in a study of blood T cell repertoires in COVID-19. The wider study: Specimens from acute and convalescent COVID-19 originated in the United States, Italy and Spain.

Measured with immunoSEQ multiplex PCR; TCRdb has only the in-frame clones, and not every one. The top ten hold about 14% of the sample, which has 220,000 or so clones, 90% seen once. This CDR3 is built from 15 residues. J was trimmed by 2 bases and V by 1 base; bases with no gene match: 4. Per the germline V gene, CDR1 is SGHAT and CDR2 is FQNNGV. The origin of this receptor is a man aged 25-40 years who had been exposed to COVID-19. The gene calls are TRBV11-2 and TRBJ2-5, with 7 bases that match TRBD2. The material sequenced was PBMCs or T cells enriched from blood (not recorded which). In DNA, the CDR3 is TGTGCCAGCAGCTTAGGGGGCGGGGGTCAAGAGACCCAGTACTTC. Translating gives CASSLGGGGQETQYF.